The next 30 T cell receptor beta chains were all read from a single sample in a study of blood T cell repertoires in COVID-19. TCRdb's table, derived via immunoSEQ multiplex PCR, lists solely in-frame clones and lacks some. Here the sample spans 100,000 to 150,000 clones, 70% to 80% being singletons. The sequenced material came from peripheral blood. Receptors originate from a human donor in a cohort sampled during active COVID-19.

The chain couples TRBV25-1 to TRBJ1-1, with D possibly matching TRBD1 (5 bases). Trimming left V 8 bases short and J 7 bases short, with 11 bases between. CDR1 MGHDK and CDR2 SYGVNS come from the germline V gene. CDR3 size: 11 residues. CDR3 residues: CASQGRREAFF. The CDR3 nucleotides read TGTGCCAGCCAGGGCCGCCGTGAAGCTTTCTTT.

This chain uses TRBV7-9 with TRBJ2-7; TRBD2 is a possible D gene (6 bases). V was clipped by 5 bases and J by 4 bases, with 15 bases between them. Germline values: CDR1 SEHNR, CDR2 FQNEAQ (reference sequence). The CDR3 extends over 14 amino acids. The chain's CDR3 is CASSHWWGDYEQYF. The CDR3 DNA is TGTGCCAGCAGCCACTGGTGGGGGGATTACGAGCAGTACTTC.

This CDR3 is CASSNRTGYNEQFF. CDR3 sequence (DNA): TGTGCCAGTAGTAACCGGACAGGCTACAATGAGCAGTTCTTC. The chain carries TRBV19 and TRBJ2-1, with TRBD1 matching over 7 bases. The CDR3 is made up of 14 amino acids. CDR1 is LNHDA and CDR2 is SQIVND in the germline V gene (reference sequence). V lost 4 bases to trimming and J lost 3 bases; unmatched junction nucleotides: 3.

The rearrangement joins TRBV6-2 or TRBV6-3 to TRBJ2-2; a weak D match, TRBD1 (6 bases). This CDR3 contains 15 residues. CDR1 is MNHEY and CDR2 is SVGEGT in the germline V gene. V was trimmed by 3 bases and J by 5 bases, leaving 13 bases between them. The CDR3 is CASSYSRGRTGELFF. The CDR3 bases are TGTGCCAGCAGTTATTCCAGGGGTAGAACCGGGGAGCTGTTTTTT.

The rearrangement links TRBV3-1 (or the pseudogene TRBV3-2) to TRBJ2-2; TRBD2 matches 10 bases. This CDR3 has 20 residues. After removal of 0 bases from V and 3 bases from J, the junction contained 13 bases not matched to a gene. Per the germline V gene, CDR1 is LGHDT and CDR2 is YNNKEL (reference sequence). This CDR3 reads CASSQDATSGRPGHTGELFF. The CDR3 DNA follows: TGTGCCAGCAGCCAAGATGCGACTAGCGGGCGCCCGGGGCACACCGGGGAGCTGTTTTTT.

The gene calls are TRBV29-1 and TRBJ1-3; 10 bases match TRBD1. The V gene end was trimmed by 4 bases and the J gene end by 3 bases; junction bases not matched to a gene: 12. This CDR3 comprises 17 residues. The germline V gene has CDR1 SQVTM and CDR2 ANQGSEA. As DNA, the CDR3 is TGCAGCGTTGGACTTACTCCGGGACAGGGGAGTGGAAACACCATATATTTT. Encoded protein: CSVGLTPGQGSGNTIYF.

The chain is built from TRBV7-8 and TRBJ1-5; D gene ambiguous. V lost 5 bases to trimming and J lost 0 bases, with 14 bases between them. The CDR3 runs 16 residues. The V gene's germline CDR1 is SGHVS and CDR2 FQNEAQ. The CDR3 region is CASSPREGHSNQPQHF. CDR3 nucleotides: TGTGCCAGCAGCCCCCGGGAGGGCCATAGCAATCAGCCCCAGCATTTT.

The chain couples TRBV5-1 to TRBJ2-5; 13 bases are shared with TRBD2. The ends lost 4 bases at V and 4 bases at J; junction bases unmatched: 4. The CDR3 is made up of 15 amino acids. Germline-derived CDR1 and CDR2 are SGHRS and YFSETQ. DNA of the CDR3: TGCGCCAGCAGCCATAGGACTAGCGGGGGAGAGACCCAGTACTTC. It is translated as CASSHRTSGGETQYF.

The V and J genes are TRBV7-9 and TRBJ2-1; possible D gene TRBD2, 6 bases. Germline-derived CDR1 and CDR2 are SEHNR and FQNEAQ (reference sequence). Trimming took off 4 bases at V and 15 bases at J, with 22 bases between the two ends. The CDR3 loop spans 14 amino acids. The CDR3 sequence is CASSYTPGLGTLFF. The CDR3 region has the DNA TGTGCCAGCAGCTACACCCCAGGGCTCGGGACTTTGTTCTTC.

The V and J genes are TRBV5-1 and TRBJ2-1; 10 nucleotides align to TRBD2. The length of the CDR3 is 16 residues. Germline CDR1 and CDR2: SGHRS and YFSETQ. Germline trimming cut 0 bases from V and 0 bases from J; bases unmatched to any gene: 0. The CDR3 here is CASSLASGSSYNEQFF. CDR3 coding DNA: TGCGCCAGCAGCTTGGCTAGCGGGAGCTCCTACAATGAGCAGTTCTTC. Drawing the rest from reference TRBV5-1 and TRBJ2-1, the complete variable domain is KAGVTQTPRYLIKTRGQQVTLSCSPISGHRSVSWYQQTPGQGLQFLFEYFSETQRNKGNFPGRFSGRQFSNSRSEMNVSTLELGDSALYLCASSLASGSSYNEQFFGPGTRLTVL.

This chain connects TRBV5-1 to TRBJ2-3; D perhaps matches TRBD2 (5 bases). The CDR3 length is 15 residues. Germline V gene data show CDR1 as SGHRS and CDR2 as YFSETQ. V dropped 2 bases and J dropped 0 bases, with 10 bases sitting between them. The chain's CDR3 is CASSLRAGSTDTQYF. DNA of the CDR3: TGCGCCAGCAGCTTAAGGGCGGGTAGCACAGATACGCAGTATTTT.

This sequence joins TRBV18 and TRBJ1-5, with D hard to call. The germline V gene has CDR1 KGHSH and CDR2 LQKENI. CDR3 length: 13 amino acids. V was shortened by 1 base and J by 7 bases, with 8 bases between the two germline ends. Here the CDR3 reads CASSPLGSQPQHF. The DNA for the CDR3 is TGTGCCAGCTCACCACTGGGGAGCCAGCCCCAGCATTTT.

The V gene is TRBV28, the J gene TRBJ2-3; tentatively, D is TRBD2 (6 bases). The CDR3 consists of 15 residues. Between the trimmed V and J ends, which lost 2 bases and 1 base, there was a span of 10 bases. Per the germline V gene, CDR1 is MDHEN and CDR2 is SYDVKM. CDR3 region: CASSLSRRGTDTQYF. The CDR3 DNA reads TGTGCCAGCAGTTTAAGTCGGAGGGGCACAGATACGCAGTATTTT.

The chain has TRBV28 and TRBJ1-4; 8 nucleotides agree with TRBD1. The CDR3 runs 16 residues. Per the germline V gene, CDR1 is MDHEN and CDR2 is SYDVKM. Trimming removed 6 bases from V and 3 bases from J; junction bases left unmatched: 9. CDR3 protein: CASSTYSQGANEKLFF. The CDR3 bases are TGTGCCAGCAGCACTTATTCACAGGGGGCTAATGAAAAACTGTTTTTT.

The chain recombines TRBV5-6 with TRBJ2-7; 9 positions agree with TRBD1. With V trimmed by 4 bases and J by 7 bases, 6 bases remained unmatched. The CDR3 sequence is 13 residues long. Germline V lookup: CDR1 SGHDT, CDR2 YYEEEE. CDR3 in amino acids: CASSPGQGGEQYF. The CDR3 coding sequence is TGTGCCAGCAGCCCGGGACAGGGAGGAGAGCAGTACTTC.

V and J are TRBV9 and TRBJ2-3; 10 nucleotides match TRBD2. The CDR3 runs 17 residues. Unmatched junction bases numbered 13, after V lost 4 bases and J lost 5 bases. CDR1 is SGDLS and CDR2 is YYNGEE in the germline V gene. In nucleotides, the CDR3 is TGTGCCAGCAGCCCTATCCCCCTAGCGGGGGCGGGAGATACGCAGTATTTT. Translating gives CASSPIPLAGAGDTQYF.

This sequence joins TRBV5-1 and TRBJ2-2, with TRBD2 as a possible D gene (5 bases). This CDR3 region has 15 residues. Germline assignment: CDR1 SGHRS and CDR2 YFSETQ. The V gene lost 0 bases and the J gene lost 4 bases, with 10 bases spanning the gap. This chain's CDR3 is CASSLEPGTTGELFF. CDR3 sequence (DNA): TGCGCCAGCAGCTTGGAACCGGGAACCACCGGGGAGCTGTTTTTT.

The chain joins TRBV28 to TRBJ1-1; TRBD1 might be the D (5 bases). Looked up from germline, CDR1 is MDHEN and CDR2 is SYDVKM. Trimming removed 6 bases from V and 2 bases from J, with 10 bases in between. CDR3 length: 13 amino acids. CDR3 in DNA: TGTGCCAGCAGCTTGACAGCTAACACTGAAGCTTTCTTT. As protein: CASSLTANTEAFF.

CDR3 DNA: TGCGCCAGCAGCCAAGATGTTAGCCTTCGGACAGGGAGGTCGGTGACCCAGCATTTT. It yields the protein CASSQDVSLRTGRSVTQHF. This chain uses TRBV4-1 with TRBJ1-5; 8 bases map to TRBD1. CDR3 length: 19 amino acids. V trimming: 0 bases; J trimming: 11 bases; junction bases outside the gene matches: 21. Germline V CDR1 and CDR2: MGHRA, YSYEKL.

As regards this clone: Other DNA variants within this sample encode the same CDR3. The chain carries TRBV19 and TRBJ1-5; 7 bases align to TRBD1. Losses at the gene ends were 3 bases for V and 7 bases for J; bases not matched to a gene: 3. The CDR3 is 13 amino acids. Germline CDR1 LNHDA, CDR2 SQIVND (reference sequence). The CDR3 DNA sequence: TGTGCCAGTAGTATTGGAGGGGGCCAGCCCCAGCATTTT. This translates into CASSIGGGQPQHF.

This clone was counted a single time. The CDR3 DNA reads TGTGCCAGTAGTCTGGGCAGGGCTACAACTAATGAAAAACTGTTTTTT. It is translated as CASSLGRATTNEKLFF. The chain carries TRBV19 and TRBJ1-4, with D tentatively TRBD1 (5 bases). CDR3 length equals 16 residues. Germline CDR1 LNHDA, CDR2 SQIVND (reference sequence). V shed 5 bases and J shed 0 bases, with 13 bases lying between them.

This sequence joins TRBV28 and TRBJ2-7, with 8 bases matching TRBD2. In germline, CDR1 is MDHEN, CDR2 SYDVKM. J gave up 9 bases and V 1 base, and 20 bases lay outside the gene matches. There are 18 residues in the CDR3. CDR3 nucleotide sequence: TGTGCCAGCAGTTTATCCCCCCAAACTAGCGGACAGAATATACGGCAGTACTTC. Protein: CASSLSPQTSGQNIRQYF.

CDR3 sequence (DNA): TGTGCCAGCAGCGGCCGACAGGGGAGCACTGAAGCTTTCTTT. It translates to CASSGRQGSTEAFF. The gene calls are TRBV6-2 or TRBV6-3 and TRBJ1-1; 8 nucleotides match TRBD1. CDR3 size: 14 residues. Trimming took 6 bases from V and 4 from J; bases not matched to a gene: 7. Germline V gene sequence: CDR1 MNHEY, CDR2 SVGEGT.

This chain links TRBV10-3 with TRBJ1-1; D gene unclear. V was pared by 2 bases and J by 6 bases, with 16 bases between. Germline V gene lookup returns CDR1 ENHRY and CDR2 SYGVKD. The CDR3 is made up of 15 amino acids. In DNA form, the CDR3 reads TGTGCCATCAGTGAGAGGCCCAGGAGGGAGGCTGAAGCTTTCTTT. This translates into CAISERPRREAEAFF.

The chain has TRBV2 and TRBJ2-3; 8 bases are shared with TRBD2. In germline, CDR1 is SNHLY, CDR2 FYNNEI. The length of the CDR3 is 14 residues. The V and J ends lost 7 bases and 3 bases, in that order; junction bases with no gene match: 6. CDR3 sequence: CASMEIAGTDTQYF. In DNA form, the CDR3 reads TGTGCCAGCATGGAAATAGCGGGGACAGATACGCAGTATTTT.

This clone was seen a few times. V is TRBV12-3 or TRBV12-4 and J is TRBJ1-2, with 7 nucleotides matching TRBD1. The CDR3 is 12 amino acids. V lost 3 bases to trimming and J lost 7 bases; unmatched junction nucleotides: 2. The CDR3 bases are TGTGCCAGCAGTTTGGGACAGCTTGGCTACACCTTC. This sequence encodes CASSLGQLGYTF.

The V and J genes are TRBV19 and TRBJ2-2; TRBD1 aligns across 7 bases. Germline V gene lookup returns CDR1 LNHDA and CDR2 SQIVND (reference sequence). The CDR3 loop spans 15 amino acids. With 1 base clipped from V and 5 bases from J, the junction kept 4 bases outside the gene matches. CDR3 loop: CASSIGGRGTGELFF. DNA for the CDR3: TGTGCCAGTAGTATAGGGGGCAGGGGGACCGGGGAGCTGTTTTTT. The full variable domain, in which reference TRBV19 and TRBJ2-2 provide the parts outside the CDR3, is DGGITQSPKYLFRKEGQNVTLSCEQNLNHDAMYWYRQDPGQGLRLIYYSQIVNDFQKGDIAEGYSVSREKKESFPLTVTSAQKNPTAFYLCASSIGGRGTGELFFGEGSRLTVL.

The chain carries TRBV10-3 and TRBJ1-1; TRBD1 is a possible D gene (6 bases). V was pared by 4 bases and J by 4 bases, with 19 bases between. The CDR3 covers 16 residues. Germline assignment: CDR1 ENHRY and CDR2 SYGVKD. The DNA for the CDR3 is TGTGCCATCAGTGCCCCAGGGGAGGGGGGCGGCACTGAAGCTTTCTTT. This sequence encodes CAISAPGEGGGTEAFF.

The sample holds one count of this clone. The V and J genes are TRBV16 and TRBJ2-2; no clear D gene. Germline V gene lookup returns CDR1 KGHSY and CDR2 FQNENV. The ends were cut back, 0 bases at V and 2 bases at J, with 7 bases in the middle. The CDR3 runs 15 residues. CDR3 in amino acids: CASSQSRGNTGELFF. The DNA of the CDR3 is TGTGCCAGCAGCCAATCTCGCGGTAACACCGGGGAGCTGTTTTTT.

The chain links TRBV7-9 to TRBJ1-2; possible D gene TRBD1, 5 bases. The CDR3 has 17 amino acids. CDR1 and CDR2 (germline): SEHNR, FQNEAQ (reference sequence). The V end was cut by 1 base, the J end by 8 bases, with 23 bases between. CDR3: CASSLVTIGAGKGGYTF. The CDR3 DNA reads as TGTGCCAGCAGCTTAGTAACGATTGGGGCGGGAAAGGGCGGCTACACCTTC.